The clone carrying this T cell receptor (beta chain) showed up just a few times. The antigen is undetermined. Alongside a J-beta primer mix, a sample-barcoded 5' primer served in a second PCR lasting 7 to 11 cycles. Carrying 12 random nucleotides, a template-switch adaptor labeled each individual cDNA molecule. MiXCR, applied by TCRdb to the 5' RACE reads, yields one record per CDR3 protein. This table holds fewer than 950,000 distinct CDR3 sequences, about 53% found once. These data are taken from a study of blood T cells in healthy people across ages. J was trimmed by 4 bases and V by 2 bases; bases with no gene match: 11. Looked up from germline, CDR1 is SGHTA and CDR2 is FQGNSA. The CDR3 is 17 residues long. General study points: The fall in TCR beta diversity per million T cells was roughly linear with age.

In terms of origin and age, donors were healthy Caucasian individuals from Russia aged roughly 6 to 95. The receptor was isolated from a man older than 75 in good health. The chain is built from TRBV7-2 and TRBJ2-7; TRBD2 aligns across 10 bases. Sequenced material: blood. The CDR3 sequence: CASSLRPASGSAYEQYF. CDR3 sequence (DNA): TGTGCCAGCAGCTTACGACCAGCTAGCGGGAGCGCGTACGAGCAGTACTTC.